One sample yielded the 10 T cell receptor beta chains listed below, sequenced in a study. Libraries were prepared by immunoSEQ multiplex PCR; TCRdb keeps only in-frame clonotypes and omits some of them. The table records about 68,000 clones, 93% of them present only once. The sample comprised PBMCs. These receptors all come from a man aged 35-49 years with rheumatoid arthritis.

This chain connects TRBV30 to TRBJ1-2, with TRBD1 as a possible D gene (5 bases). CDR1 and CDR2 from the germline V gene are GTSNPN and SVGIG (reference sequence). CDR3 length equals 15 residues. V dropped 2 bases and J dropped 1 base, with 14 bases sitting between them. This CDR3 is CAWSSSAGRNYGYTF. The CDR3 bases are TGTGCCTGGAGTTCCAGTGCGGGGCGTAACTATGGCTACACCTTC.

The CDR3 loop is CASSLSPRLAGGPASYNEQFF. In DNA form, the CDR3 reads TGTGCCAGCAGTTTATCTCCCCGACTAGCGGGAGGGCCGGCATCCTACAATGAGCAGTTCTTC. This chain joins TRBV27 and TRBJ2-1, with 14 bases aligning to TRBD2. CDR1 and CDR2 (germline): MNHEY, SMNVEV (reference sequence). Trimming cost V 0 bases and J 1 base; bases outside gene matches: 11. CDR3 length: 21 amino acids.

In its sample, this clone was seen once. This sequence joins TRBV10-3 and TRBJ1-1; D is possibly TRBD1 (6 bases). Germline-derived CDR1 and CDR2 are ENHRY and SYGVKD. The CDR3 sequence is 13 residues long. The V gene lost 3 bases and the J gene lost 2 bases, with 7 bases spanning the gap. This CDR3 is CAISDRGNTEAFF. DNA for the CDR3: TGTGCCATCAGTGACAGGGGAAACACTGAAGCTTTCTTT.

The chain carries TRBV27 and TRBJ2-7; 8 positions match TRBD1. The CDR3 is made up of 14 amino acids. Germline CDR1 is MNHEY and CDR2 is SMNVEV (reference sequence). J gave up 6 bases and V 7 bases, and 11 bases lay outside the gene matches. The CDR3 sequence is CASKGQGEGFEQYF. The CDR3 coding sequence is TGTGCCAGCAAAGGACAGGGAGAAGGGTTCGAGCAGTACTTC.

In DNA, the CDR3 is TGTGCCAGCAGCTCCTGGACAGGGACTAGCGGGAGCCAAGAGACCCAGTACTTC. It yields the protein CASSSWTGTSGSQETQYF. The rearrangement joins TRBV3-1 (or the pseudogene TRBV3-2) to TRBJ2-5, with TRBD2 matching 14 bases. The CDR3 is 18 amino acids. CDR1 and CDR2 from the germline V gene are LGHDT and YNNKEL (reference sequence). V shed 5 bases, J shed 1 base, and the junction held 9 bases outside the gene matches.

Only one count was recorded for this clone. V and J are TRBV5-1 and TRBJ2-2, with 10 bases lining up with TRBD1. The CDR3 extends over 15 amino acids. Trimming cost V 7 bases and J 2 bases; bases outside gene matches: 5. In germline, CDR1 is SGHRS, CDR2 YFSETQ. The CDR3 region is CASEGTGVNTGELFF. Written as DNA, the CDR3 is TGCGCCAGCGAGGGGACAGGGGTAAACACCGGGGAGCTGTTTTTT.

The chain has TRBV6-5 and TRBJ1-2, with D tentatively TRBD1 (5 bases). The germline CDR1 and CDR2 sequences are MNHEY and SVGAGI. CDR3 length: 13 amino acids. V shed 2 bases and J shed 6 bases, with 10 bases lying between them. The CDR3 reads CASSYRAGHGYTF. The CDR3 DNA is TGTGCCAGCAGTTACCGGGCAGGGCATGGCTACACCTTC.

The CDR3 protein is CASSARTSGTTQYF. CDR3 in DNA: TGTGCCAGCAGCGCGCGGACTAGCGGGACCACGCAGTATTTT. V and J are TRBV9 and TRBJ2-3; TRBD2 matches 12 bases. The junction had 5 bases not matched to a gene; V was cut back by 3 bases and J by 9 bases. Germline V CDR1 and CDR2: SGDLS, YYNGEE. CDR3 length: 14 amino acids. The full variable domain, rest sourced from reference TRBV9 and TRBJ2-3, is DSGVTQTPKHLITATGQRVTLRCSPRSGDLSVYWYQQSLDQGLQFLIQYYNGEERAKGNILERFSAQQFPDLHSELNLSSLELGDSALYFCASSARTSGTTQYFGPGTRLTVL.

This clone came up once. The genes are TRBV11-2 and TRBJ2-7, with D possibly TRBD1 on 6 matching bases. The CDR3 is made up of 16 amino acids. V shed 0 bases and J shed 0 bases, with 12 bases lying between them. Germline V lookup: CDR1 SGHAT, CDR2 FQNNGV. CDR3 DNA: TGTGCCAGCAGCTTAGACCCGAGACAGGCCTCCTACGAGCAGTACTTC. This translates into CASSLDPRQASYEQYF.

The DNA for the CDR3 is TGCAGCCTGGAAGGAGGCCGATACAATGAGCAGTTCTTC. This translates into CSLEGGRYNEQFF. The V call is TRBV29-1, the J call TRBJ2-1; D possibly corresponds to TRBD2 (5 bases). The germline V gene has CDR1 SQVTM and CDR2 ANQGSEA. There are 13 residues in the CDR3. Trimming left V 8 bases short and J 4 bases short, with 15 bases between.